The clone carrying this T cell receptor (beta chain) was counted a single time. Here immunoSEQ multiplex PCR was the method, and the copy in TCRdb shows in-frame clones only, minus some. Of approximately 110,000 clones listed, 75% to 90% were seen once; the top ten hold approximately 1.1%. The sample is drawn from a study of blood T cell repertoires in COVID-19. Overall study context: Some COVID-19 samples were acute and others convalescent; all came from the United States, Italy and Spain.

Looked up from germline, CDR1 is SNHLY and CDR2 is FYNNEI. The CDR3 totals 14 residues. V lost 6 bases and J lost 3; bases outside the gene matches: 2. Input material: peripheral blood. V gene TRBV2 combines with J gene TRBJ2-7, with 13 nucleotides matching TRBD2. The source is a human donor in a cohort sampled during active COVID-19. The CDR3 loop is CASSGTSGVYEQYF. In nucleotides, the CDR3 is TGTGCCAGCAGCGGGACTAGCGGGGTCTACGAGCAGTACTTC. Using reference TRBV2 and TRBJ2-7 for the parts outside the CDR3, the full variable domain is EPEVTQTPSHQVTQMGQEVILRCVPISNHLYFYWYRQILGQKVEFLVSFYNNEISEKSEIFDDQFSVERPDGSNFTLKIRSTKLEDSAMYFCASSGTSGVYEQYFGPGTRLTVT.